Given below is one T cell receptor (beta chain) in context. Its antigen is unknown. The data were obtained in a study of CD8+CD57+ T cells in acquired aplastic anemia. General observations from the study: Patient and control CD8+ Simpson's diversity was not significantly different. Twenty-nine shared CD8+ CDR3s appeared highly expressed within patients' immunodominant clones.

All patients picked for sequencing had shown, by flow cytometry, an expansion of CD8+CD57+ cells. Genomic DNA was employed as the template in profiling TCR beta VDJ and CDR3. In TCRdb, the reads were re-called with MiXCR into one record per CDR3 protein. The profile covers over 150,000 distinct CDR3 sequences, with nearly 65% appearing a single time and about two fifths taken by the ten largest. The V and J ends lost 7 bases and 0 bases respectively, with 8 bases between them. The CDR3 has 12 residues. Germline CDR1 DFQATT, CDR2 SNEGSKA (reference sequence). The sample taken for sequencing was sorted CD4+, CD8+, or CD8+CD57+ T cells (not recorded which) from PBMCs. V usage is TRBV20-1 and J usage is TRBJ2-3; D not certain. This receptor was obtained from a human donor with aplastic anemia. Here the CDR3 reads CSDMGSTDTQYF. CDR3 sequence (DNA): TGCAGTGATATGGGGAGCACAGATACGCAGTATTTT.